This T cell receptor beta chain comes out of a study of cytomegalovirus exposure and HLA in healthy donors. The germline V gene encodes CDR1 SEHNR and CDR2 FQNEAQ (reference sequence). The CDR3 runs 13 residues. Trimming left V 9 bases short and J 0 bases short, with 6 bases between. Sequencing was performed with immunoSEQ multiplex PCR; in TCRdb, only in-frame clones are kept and a portion is missing. The table has around 130,000 clones, around nine tenths seen once. Study-wide findings and caveats: Across donors, most TCRs were seen rarely, yet some public ones were widespread.

Concerning this clone: The antigen remains unidentified.

Donors came from a validation cohort of over 100 subjects, distinct from the first 666-subject cohort. Material: PBMCs. This TCR was recovered from a man between 25 and 39 years old in good health and CMV-seronegative. The chain uses TRBV7-9 and TRBJ2-6; perhaps TRBD1 as D (5 bases). The CDR3 region is CASQGSGANVLTF. CDR3 coding DNA: TGTGCCAGTCAGGGCTCTGGGGCCAACGTCCTGACTTTC.